One T cell receptor beta chain is described in this entry. Its antigen is unknown. There are no base qualities to consult, and no much larger clone falls within one base. For each ankylosing spondylitis patient, the synovial fluid sample was matched to a blood sample from that same patient. The data were produced on an Illumina HiSeq 2500. TCR beta libraries were prepared by quantitative 5'-RACE with molecular barcodes. As for the original processing: Disease-linked TCR variants were identified with a new computational method built on a probabilistic model of VDJ rearrangement. TCRdb trimmed the raw reads at Q25, called clones with MiXCR and kept productive beta chains. Entries that share a CDR3 protein sequence are merged under the most common genes and DNA. TCRdb assigned the V and J calls; the authors' analysis was not used. A total of tens of thousands of distinct CDR3 sequences appear in this sample, 30% of them only once. The ten biggest clones cover 45% of the sample.

This sample was included in a study of CD8 T cells in ankylosing spondylitis (dated by TCRdb to the late 2010s). For the study in its entirety: T cell receptor beta repertoires were profiled in healthy donors and ankylosing spondylitis patients so that disease-linked TCR variants could be found. The full study cohort comprised around 25 ankylosing spondylitis patients and 85 to 120 healthy donors. Samples of peripheral blood were taken, and for ankylosing spondylitis patients, synovial fluid was collected as well. Overall study results and their limits: Some motif variants were previously reported in synovial fluid and blood of reactive arthritis patients, suggesting common disease-initiation mechanisms. According to the report, matched synovial fluid samples from ankylosing spondylitis patients were significantly enriched for the disease-linked clones. A TCR beta motif of about 8 highly homologous amino acid variants appeared characteristic of blood from ankylosing spondylitis patients. A CD8+ phenotype was shown by the disease-linked clones, which were found at relatively low frequencies in peripheral blood.

CDR1 and CDR2 were assigned from the germline V gene as SGHAT and FQNNGV. Compared with germline, V lacks 5 bases and J lacks 2 bases; bases without a gene match: 8. The CDR3 has 16 amino acids, counting the end cysteine and phenylalanine. The DNA shown is the 48-base CDR3, in frame from base 1. The TCR comes from a male donor with ankylosing spondylitis. What was sequenced was synovial fluid, either unsorted or a sorted T cell fraction (not recorded which). In this chain, TRBV11-2 is recombined with TRBJ2-3; the junction holds 9 bases that match TRBD1. The CDR3 protein: CASSTRTGVNTDTQYF. DNA sequence: TGTGCCAGCAGCACCCGGACAGGGGTGAACACAGATACGCAGTATTTT.